This entry lists 13 T cell receptor beta chains sequenced from one sample in a study of cytotoxic CD8 clonotypes in ibrutinib-treated CLL (dated by TCRdb to the early 2020s). Library preparation employed the immunoSEQ multiplex PCR assay. TCRdb stores this immuneACCESS table with in-frame sequences only. Part of the clones is absent; in the studies checked, under half of the shortfall reflects unresolved V genes, and no reason is known for the rest. Counted in this sample were 250,000 to 350,000 clones; 70% to 80% of them appeared once. Roughly 6% of the sample comes from the top ten. The intended sense of this specimen's time point label: progressive disease on ibrutinib. Material: PBMCs, obtained at disease progression, from a patient treated with ibrutinib. The receptors were gathered from a human donor with chronic lymphocytic leukemia.

The J gene is TRBJ2-2, the V gene TRBV5-1, with unresolved D. Germline CDR1 SGHRS, CDR2 YFSETQ. This CDR3 comprises 15 residues. The germline V and J ends were trimmed by 0 bases and 6 bases, with 12 bases remaining between them. The CDR3 coding sequence is TGCGCCAGCAGCTTGGGGCTAGTCGAAGCCGGGGAGCTGTTTTTT. Translation gives CASSLGLVEAGELFF.

The chain employs TRBV14 and TRBJ1-1; the D gene is possibly TRBD1 (5 bases). V was shortened by 1 base and J by 3 bases, with 12 bases between the two germline ends. There are 15 residues in the CDR3. Germline CDR1 is SGHDN and CDR2 is FVKESK. This chain's CDR3 is CASSQAGIGDTEAFF. The CDR3 bases are TGTGCCAGCAGCCAAGCCGGAATAGGGGACACTGAAGCTTTCTTT.

The gene calls are TRBV5-4 and TRBJ1-1; D gene uncertain. CDR3 size: 16 residues. The V and J ends lost 0 bases and 4 bases respectively, with 16 bases between them. CDR1 and CDR2 from the germline V gene are SGHNT and YYREEE (reference sequence). CDR3 DNA sequence: TGTGCCAGCAGCTTGGGACCGGGAGCGGGAAGCACTGAAGCTTTCTTT. Protein sequence: CASSLGPGAGSTEAFF.

This clone was seen a single time. The J gene is TRBJ2-3, the V gene TRBV5-1; the D gene is possibly TRBD1 (5 bases). In germline, CDR1 is SGHRS, CDR2 YFSETQ. CDR3 length equals 15 residues. Trimming took 5 bases from V and 2 from J, leaving 15 bases between them. The CDR3 coding sequence is TGCGCCAGCAGTTCAGGGTTGGTCTACACAGATACGCAGTATTTT. It codes for CASSSGLVYTDTQYF.

The J gene is TRBJ2-3, the V gene TRBV5-4; no definite D call. Germline values: CDR1 SGHNT, CDR2 YYREEE (reference sequence). This CDR3 region has 16 residues. V was pared by 0 bases and J by 0 bases, with 11 bases between. The CDR3 sequence is CASSLGLFSSTDTQYF. The CDR3 DNA reads TGTGCCAGCAGCTTGGGGCTATTTAGTAGCACAGATACGCAGTATTTT. The full variable domain, rest sourced from reference TRBV5-4 and TRBJ2-3, is ETGVTQSPTHLIKTRGQQVTLRCSSQSGHNTVSWYQQALGQGPQFIFQYYREEENGRGNFPPRFSGLQFPNYSSELNVNALELDDSALYLCASSLGLFSSTDTQYFGPGTRLTVL.

In regard to this clone: This specimen includes other DNA sequences encoding the same CDR3. The J gene is TRBJ2-3, the V gene TRBV7-3, with 10 bases fitting TRBD2. The trim removed 2 bases at V and 5 bases at J, leaving 4 bases unmatched. This CDR3 comprises 15 residues. Germline-derived CDR1 and CDR2 are SGHTA and FQGTGA. CDR3 sequence reads: CASSLGVAGGDTQYF. The CDR3 DNA reads TGTGCCAGCAGCTTAGGGGTAGCGGGAGGAGATACGCAGTATTTT.

In this sample, this clone turned up a few times. Here the CDR3 reads CASSLVQGETQYF. CDR3 bases: TGTGCCAGCAGCTTAGTGCAGGGAGAGACCCAGTACTTC. The chain couples TRBV7-6 to TRBJ2-5, with D perhaps TRBD1 (5 bases). V was trimmed by 1 base and J by 4 bases, leaving 7 bases between them. This CDR3 spans 13 amino acids. Germline V lookup: CDR1 SGHVS, CDR2 FNYEAQ.

The chain joins TRBV5-1 to TRBJ1-5, with 11 bases matching TRBD1. V shed 0 bases, J shed 5 bases, and the junction held 4 bases outside the gene matches. The CDR3 extends over 16 amino acids. The germline V gene has CDR1 SGHRS and CDR2 YFSETQ. The CDR3 DNA follows: TGCGCCAGCAGCTTGGGGACAGGGGGCAACTATCAGCCCCAGCATTTT. Protein product: CASSLGTGGNYQPQHF.

The chain recombines TRBV9 with TRBJ2-7, with TRBD2 matching 8 bases. Trimming removed 2 bases from V and 1 base from J; junction bases left unmatched: 11. In germline, CDR1 is SGDLS, CDR2 YYNGEE. This CDR3 region has 17 residues. CDR3 nucleotides: TGTGCCAGCAGCGTTTTGATAGGACTAGCCCTTTCCTACGAGCAGTACTTC. This encodes CASSVLIGLALSYEQYF.

The table lists this clone with a few counts. V usage is TRBV7-2 and J usage is TRBJ2-7, with D uncertain. The length of the CDR3 is 15 residues. The V end was cut by 5 bases, the J end by 0 bases, with 14 bases between. Germline V gene data show CDR1 as SGHTA and CDR2 as FQGNSA. CDR3 residues: CASSKDGVSSYEQYF. The CDR3 nucleotides read TGTGCCAGCAGCAAAGATGGGGTAAGCTCCTACGAGCAGTACTTC.

This clone was picked up one time. V usage is TRBV23-1 and J usage is TRBJ2-7; 8 bases align to TRBD1. TRBV23-1 is classed as an ORF, of uncertain function. V was pared by 6 bases and J by 8 bases, with 12 bases of the junction left unmatched. This CDR3 spans 14 amino acids. CDR3 DNA sequence: TGCGCCAGCAGCCCCCGAGGCAGGGGGCATAAGCAGTACTTC. This sequence encodes CASSPRGRGHKQYF.

The chain joins TRBV9 to TRBJ1-1, with D possibly TRBD1 on 5 matching bases. Germline CDR1 and CDR2: SGDLS and YYNGEE. The CDR3 contains 15 residues. Trimming removed 0 bases from V and 6 bases from J, with 15 bases in between. This CDR3 is CASSVGSGRLAEAFF. Written as DNA, the CDR3 is TGTGCCAGCAGCGTAGGATCAGGGAGATTGGCTGAAGCTTTCTTT.

Of note for this clone: Other DNA sequences in this sample translate to the same CDR3. The chain combines TRBV7-2 with TRBJ1-2, with D possibly TRBD1 on 5 matching bases. CDR3 length equals 14 residues. Germline V gives CDR1 SGHTA, CDR2 FQGNSA. With 1 base removed from V and 1 base from J, the gap between germline ends came to 7 bases. As DNA, the CDR3 is TGTGCCAGCAGCTTAGGGCAGGGTAACTATGGCTACACCTTC. Translation: CASSLGQGNYGYTF.